The following is a TCR beta chain sequence with its context. Produced via immunoSEQ multiplex PCR; TCRdb's table is partial and in-frame only. The sample comprises around 10,000 clones, nearly 90% of which are singletons, and over 3% rests with the top ten. The data stem from a study of T cells in pancreatic ductal adenocarcinoma. Selected pancreatic ductal adenocarcinoma patients had undergone surgery without neoadjuvant therapy. Trimming took 3 bases from V and 3 from J; bases not matched to a gene: 2. This CDR3 contains 14 residues. Germline CDR1 is LNHNV and CDR2 is YYDKDF (reference sequence). The chain uses TRBV15 and TRBJ2-5; 9 bases line up with TRBD2. The TCR comes from a human donor with pancreatic ductal adenocarcinoma. Source material: PBMCs. The DNA of the CDR3 is TGTGCCACCAGCAGGGGACTAGCAGAAGAGACCCAGTACTTC. Translation gives CATSRGLAEETQYF.